The rows below give T cell receptor beta chains drawn from one sample of a study of T cell responses to AZD1222 COVID-19 vaccine. Only in-frame clones appear in the TCRdb table, and some are missing; sequencing was by immunoSEQ multiplex PCR. The sample has 99,000 or so clones; nearly 90% are singletons. Sample: peripheral blood, taken 28 days after the second AZD1222 dose. These receptors were taken from an adult who received the AZD1222 COVID-19 vaccine. Both conserved end residues are part of each CDR3. Fields, in order: D gene, J gene, clone size, V gene, CDR3 DNA, CDR3 protein. A D gene is named only where the DNA matches it firmly. For some rows the clone size is stated as once, few or many, or as a class when expanded; others skip it.

>NA|TRBJ2-2|NA|TRBV7-9
TGTGCCAGCAGCTTGATACAGGGTCTTAACACCGGGGAGCTGTTTTTT
CASSLIQGLNTGELFF
>NA|TRBJ1-2|NA|TRBV4-1
TGCGCCAGCAGCCAAGCGTATCGGGGATCCAACTATGGCTACACCTTC
CASSQAYRGSNYGYTF
>TRBD1|TRBJ2-2|NA|TRBV2
TGTGCCAGCAGTGCTGCCGGACAGGGGGCCATTGGGGAGCTGTTTTTT
CASSAAGQGAIGELFF
>NA|TRBJ2-3|NA|TRBV18
TGTGCCAGCTCACCACTAGACAGCAGCACAGATACGCAGTATTTT
CASSPLDSSTDTQYF
>TRBD1|TRBJ1-1|NA|TRBV11-2
TGTGCCAGCCTCTGGAAACAGGGGTCAACTAGATCAATGAACACTGAAGCTTTCTTT
CASLWKQGSTRSMNTEAFF
>NA|TRBJ1-1|once|TRBV30
TGTGCCTGGAGTCGACAGGTGATGAACACTGAAGCTTTCTTT
CAWSRQVMNTEAFF
>NA|TRBJ2-1|NA|TRBV19
TGTGCCACCCAGGTGGGGAGTTCCTACAATGAGCAGTTCTTC
CATQVGSSYNEQFF
>TRBD1|TRBJ2-1|NA|TRBV5-8
TGTGCCAGCAGCCGAGACAGGGTTGAGTCCTATGAGCAGTTCTTC
CASSRDRVESYEQFF
>TRBD2|TRBJ2-7|NA|TRBV27
TGTGCCAGCAGTGCTAGCGGGAGTGTTGCCTACGAGCAGTACTTC
CASSASGSVAYEQYF
>TRBD2|TRBJ2-1|NA|TRBV28
TGTGCCAGCAGTTTACTAGCGGGAGACAATGAGCAGTTCTTC
CASSLLAGDNEQFF
>NA|TRBJ2-7|NA|TRBV4-2
TGTGCCAGCAGCCAAGATAGAGGAGGCGGCCCTTACGAGCAGTACTTC
CASSQDRGGGPYEQYF
>TRBD1|TRBJ2-5|NA|TRBV19
TGTGCCAGTAGTCTCGACAGGGGAGAGACCCAGTACTTC
CASSLDRGETQYF
>TRBD1|TRBJ1-4|NA|TRBV27
TGTGCCAGCAGCCGTGGACAGGGGGCGACTAATGAAAAACTGTTTTTT
CASSRGQGATNEKLFF
>NA|TRBJ2-7|NA|TRBV5-1
TGCGCCAGCAGCGCTGATAATGGGGTATACGAGCAGTACTTC
CASSADNGVYEQYF
>NA|TRBJ1-5|NA|TRBV7-2
TGTGCCAGCAGCCCCCTAGGGATAAGTAGCAATCAGCCCCAGCATTTT
CASSPLGISSNQPQHF
>NA|TRBJ1-1|NA|TRBV19
TGTGCCAGTAGTCCGGGAGGCGGTGAAGCTTTCTTT
CASSPGGGEAFF
>NA|TRBJ2-1|NA|TRBV19
TGTGCCAGTAGTTCCTACTTTGGGAGGAAAGCTAGGAATGAGCAGTTCTTC
CASSSYFGRKARNEQFF
>NA|TRBJ2-2|NA|TRBV9
TGTGCCAGCAGCGCCGGGACCTTAACCGGGGAGCTGTTTTTT
CASSAGTLTGELFF
>NA|TRBJ2-2|NA|TRBV6-6
TGTGCCAGCACCCCCGTTGAAGCGAACACCGGGGAGCTGTTTTTT
CASTPVEANTGELFF
>NA|TRBJ2-7|few|TRBV6-2/TRBV6-3
TGTGCCAGCAGTTACGGACAGACCTACGAGCAGTACTTC
CASSYGQTYEQYF
>TRBD1|TRBJ1-2|NA|TRBV7-9
TGTGCCAGCAGCTCGGACAGGGATGGCTACACCTTC
CASSSDRDGYTF
>TRBD2|TRBJ2-7|NA|TRBV7-2
TGTGCCAGCAGCTTCAAACTAGCGGGAGGGCCCTACGAGCAGTACTTC
CASSFKLAGGPYEQYF
>NA|TRBJ1-2|NA|TRBV7-2
TGTGCCAGCAGCCTGTCCGAGCTCCCTGGCTACACCTTC
CASSLSELPGYTF
>TRBD1|TRBJ1-4|NA|TRBV28
TGTGCCAGCAGTACGGGGACAGCCCTTAATGAAAAACTGTTTTTT
CASSTGTALNEKLFF
>NA|TRBJ2-7|NA|TRBV21-1
TGTGCCAGCAGCAAAGGGACTAGCGGGAGAGGATACGAGCAGTACTTC
CASSKGTSGRGYEQYF
>NA|TRBJ2-1|NA|TRBV28
TGTGCCAGCACTCTTACCGGGGGTGTCAATGAGCAGTTCTTC
CASTLTGGVNEQFF